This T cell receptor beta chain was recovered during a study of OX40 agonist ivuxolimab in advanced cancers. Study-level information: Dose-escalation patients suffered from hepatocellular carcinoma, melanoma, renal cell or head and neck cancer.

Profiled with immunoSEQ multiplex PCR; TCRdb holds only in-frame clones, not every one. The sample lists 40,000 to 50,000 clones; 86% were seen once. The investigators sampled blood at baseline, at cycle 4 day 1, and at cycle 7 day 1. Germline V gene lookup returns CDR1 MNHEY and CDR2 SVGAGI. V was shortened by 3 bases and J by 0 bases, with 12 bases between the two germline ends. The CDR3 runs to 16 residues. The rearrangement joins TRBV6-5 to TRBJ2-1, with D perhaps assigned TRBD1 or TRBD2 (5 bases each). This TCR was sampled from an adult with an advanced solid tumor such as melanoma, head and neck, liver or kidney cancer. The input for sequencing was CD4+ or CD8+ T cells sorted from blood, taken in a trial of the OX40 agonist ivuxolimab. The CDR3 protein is CASSYGGGYSYNEQFF. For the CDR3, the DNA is TGTGCCAGCAGTTATGGTGGGGGTTACTCCTACAATGAGCAGTTCTTC.